One sample yielded the 6 T cell receptor beta chains listed below, sequenced in a study of shared clonotypes between healthy human individuals. Assay used: immunoSEQ multiplex PCR; TCRdb lists only in-frame clones, some missing. The sample includes approximately 2.3 million clones, just over 90% of them seen just once. Sequenced material: naive CD4+ T cells from PBMCs. Noted subset: CD45RA+ positively selected. The source of these receptors is a man younger than 35 in good health. Some clones in this sample may be carry-over from other donors' samples.

The genes are TRBV4-1 and TRBJ1-5, with TRBD1 matching 9 bases. Germline CDR1 and CDR2: MGHRA and YSYEKL. Trimming took 0 bases from V and 7 from J; bases not matched to a gene: 13. This CDR3 has 18 amino acids. The CDR3 DNA sequence: TGCGCCAGCAGCCAAGATAGTATCCGGGGACAGGGTGGCCAGCCCCAGCATTTT. Its translation is CASSQDSIRGQGGQPQHF.

V is TRBV7-9 and J is TRBJ1-1; D gene uncertain. CDR3 size: 13 residues. V lost 4 bases, J lost 4 bases, and 10 bases lay in between. The germline V gene has CDR1 SEHNR and CDR2 FQNEAQ (reference sequence). For the CDR3, the DNA is TGTGCCAGCAGCTATCGCCGGGGCACTGAAGCTTTCTTT. Residues: CASSYRRGTEAFF.

This chain joins TRBV7-2 and TRBJ2-3, with unresolved D. Germline CDR1 and CDR2: SGHTA and FQGNSA. This CDR3 region has 12 residues. Trimming stripped 5 bases from V and 4 bases from J, with 7 bases between. The CDR3 DNA follows: TGTGCCAGCAGCCCAAATGCAGATACGCAGTATTTT. It encodes CASSPNADTQYF.

The CDR3 is CASSWAGSNEKLFF. Here the CDR3 DNA reads TGTGCCAGCAGCTGGGCAGGCTCTAATGAAAAACTGTTTTTT. The V and J genes are TRBV9 and TRBJ1-4, with D unresolved. The V end lost 4 bases, the J end lost 3 bases, and 10 bases lay between the germline ends. CDR3 length equals 14 residues. Germline V gives CDR1 SGDLS, CDR2 YYNGEE.

This clone was recorded once. This rearrangement joins TRBV4-2 to TRBJ1-5, with unresolved D. CDR1 is LGHNA, CDR2 YNFKEQ, per germline. Trimming pared 8 bases from V and 5 bases from J, leaving 13 bases between. This CDR3 has 13 residues. The DNA for the CDR3 is TGTGCCAGCTCTAGTGAGCGGGATCAGCCCCAGCATTTT. Translation gives CASSSERDQPQHF.

Comments on this clone: The same CDR3 arises from other DNA sequences in this sample as well. J is TRBJ1-1 and V is TRBV7-2; D is perhaps TRBD1 (6 bases). Germline CDR1 and CDR2: SGHTA and FQGNSA. This CDR3 is 13 amino acids long. Trimming left V 5 bases short and J 2 bases short, with 9 bases between. The DNA for the CDR3 is TGTGCCAGCAGCCGCAGGGGCAACACTGAAGCTTTCTTT. Its translation is CASSRRGNTEAFF.